This T cell receptor beta chain was sequenced in a study of T cells in Graves' hyperthyroidism and ophthalmopathy. Using RNA transcripts as the source, TCR beta CDR3 regions were amplified. A first-round RT-PCR of the TCR CDR3 used the HTBI primer set. TCRdb re-analysed the multiplex PCR reads in MiXCR, keeping a single row per CDR3 protein. The sample lists over 450,000 distinct CDR3 sequences; over 15% were seen once. At least 3 on the Clinical Activity Score was recorded for ophthalmopathy patients, who also had NOSPECS grade at least 4 and duration under 3 months. Patients showing uncontrolled infection, other autoimmune disease, pregnancy or lactation were ineligible. Study outcomes and limitations: Appearing also in blood were most of the thyroid clonotypes expanded above 0.001.

Trimming removed 3 bases from V and 3 bases from J, with 15 bases in between. CDR1 and CDR2 from the germline V gene are MNHEY and SMNVEV (reference sequence). The CDR3 contains 15 residues. Comments on this clonotype: The target antigen is unknown.

The sequenced material came from blood. This TCR came from a woman in her late teens or twenties with Graves' ophthalmopathy. The chain uses TRBV27 and TRBJ2-7; unclear D gene. The CDR3 reads CASSFGEALLYEQYF. As DNA, the CDR3 is TGTGCCAGCAGTTTCGGCGAGGCCCTCCTCTACGAGCAGTACTTC.